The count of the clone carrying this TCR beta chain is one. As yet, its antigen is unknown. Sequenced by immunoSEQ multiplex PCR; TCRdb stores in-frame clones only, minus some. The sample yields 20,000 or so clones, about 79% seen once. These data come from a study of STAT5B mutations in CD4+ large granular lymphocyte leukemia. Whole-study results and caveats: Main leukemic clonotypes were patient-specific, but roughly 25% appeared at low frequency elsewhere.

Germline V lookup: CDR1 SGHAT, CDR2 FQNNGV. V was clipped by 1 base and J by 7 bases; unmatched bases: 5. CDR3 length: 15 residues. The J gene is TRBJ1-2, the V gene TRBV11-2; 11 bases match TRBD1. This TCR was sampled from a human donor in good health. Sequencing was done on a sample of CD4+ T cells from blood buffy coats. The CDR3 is CASSLGTGGAGGYTF. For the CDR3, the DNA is TGTGCCAGCAGCTTAGGGACAGGGGGCGCAGGTGGCTACACCTTC.